This T cell receptor beta chain was profiled in a study of T cells after yellow fever vaccination. A single record per CDR3 protein comes from TCRdb applying MiXCR to the 5' RACE reads. Counted here are 250,000 to 350,000 distinct CDR3 sequences, roughly 7% occurring once; the ten biggest clones make up over 15%. In this sample, this clonotype turned up a few times. Trimming took 4 bases from V and 4 from J; bases not matched to a gene: 5. From germline, CDR1 is KGHDR and CDR2 SFDVKD. CDR3 length: 14 amino acids. The clonotype comes from a man between 18 and 29 years old who received the YFV17D yellow fever vaccine. The chain links TRBV24-1 to TRBJ1-1, with TRBD1 identical over 7 bases. The sample consisted of PBMCs, taken approximately 47 days after the first yellow fever vaccination. CDR3 DNA: TGTGCCACCAGTGAGACGACAGGGTCCACTGAAGCTTTCTTT. Translating gives CATSETTGSTEAFF.